The 7 T cell receptor beta chains in this list originate from one sample, sequenced in a study of cytomegalovirus exposure and HLA in healthy donors. The PCR ran on 60 Vbeta and 13 Jbeta primers. TCRdb's copy holds only in-frame clones and misses some; the assay was immunoSEQ multiplex PCR. The repertoire includes approximately 200,000 clones, 80% to 85% of them detected once, and around 1.9% sits in the top ten. Specimen: PBMCs. The receptors derive from a woman younger than 30 in good health and CMV-seropositive.

The V and J genes are TRBV7-6 and TRBJ2-2, with 8 bases lining up with TRBD1. The germline gives CDR1 SGHVS, CDR2 FNYEAQ. The CDR3 is 15 amino acids. V shed 5 bases, J shed 7 bases, and the junction held 9 bases outside the gene matches. CDR3 amino acids: CASSARQGFGGELFF. The CDR3 nucleotides read TGTGCCAGCAGCGCTCGACAGGGGTTTGGCGGGGAGCTGTTTTTT.

The chain combines TRBV18 with TRBJ1-2, with 12 bases that match TRBD1. The CDR3 covers 16 residues. V shed 3 bases and J 2 bases; nucleotides not matched to a gene: 4. Germline CDR1 KGHSH, CDR2 LQKENI. The CDR3, as DNA: TGTGCCAGCTCACCTCGAGGGACAGGGGGCAACTATGGCTACACCTTC. As protein: CASSPRGTGGNYGYTF.

The chain combines TRBV2 with TRBJ1-2; no reliable D call. Trimming took off 1 base at V and 3 bases at J, with 9 bases between the two ends. The germline CDR1 and CDR2 sequences are SNHLY and FYNNEI. This CDR3 spans 14 amino acids. The CDR3 DNA reads TGTGCCAGCAGTGAAGGGGTTGGAGACTATGGCTACACCTTC. It specifies CASSEGVGDYGYTF. Drawing the rest from reference TRBV2 and TRBJ1-2, the complete variable domain is EPEVTQTPSHQVTQMGQEVILRCVPISNHLYFYWYRQILGQKVEFLVSFYNNEISEKSEIFDDQFSVERPDGSNFTLKIRSTKLEDSAMYFCASSEGVGDYGYTFGSGTRLTVV.

In its sample, this clone was seen once. This chain links TRBV18 with TRBJ1-1; D unclear. The ends were cut back, 10 bases at V and 1 base at J, with 13 bases in the middle. This CDR3 is built from 13 residues. CDR1 and CDR2 (germline): KGHSH, LQKENI. The DNA for the CDR3 is TGTGCCACCTGCGAGGCTCAGAACACTGAAGCTTTCTTT. This translates into CATCEAQNTEAFF.

The chain employs TRBV2 and TRBJ1-5; 9 nucleotides agree with TRBD1. Germline V lookup: CDR1 SNHLY, CDR2 FYNNEI. Trimming cost V 4 bases and J 7 bases; bases outside gene matches: 5. The CDR3 totals 14 residues. CDR3: CASSAGTGTQPQHF. In nucleotides, the CDR3 is TGTGCCAGCAGTGCCGGGACAGGGACCCAGCCCCAGCATTTT.

This clone occurred a few times. The CDR3 region has the DNA TGTGCCAGCAGCCTCAACACAGCCTACGAGCAGTACGTC. The encoded protein is CASSLNTAYEQYV. The J gene is TRBJ2-7, the V gene TRBV7-8; no clear D gene. The germline V and J ends were trimmed by 5 bases and 2 bases, with 10 bases remaining between them. CDR3 length: 13 amino acids. Germline V lookup: CDR1 SGHVS, CDR2 FQNEAQ.

The chain uses TRBV5-6 and TRBJ2-3; 13 nucleotides agree with TRBD2. The CDR3 length is 16 residues. The junction had 2 bases not matched to a gene; V was cut back by 1 base and J by 3 bases. Germline V CDR1 and CDR2: SGHDT, YYEEEE. CDR3: CASSLTSGGATDTQYF. DNA of the CDR3: TGTGCCAGCAGCTTGACTAGCGGGGGGGCAACAGATACGCAGTATTTT.